This TCR beta chain derives from a study of molecular identifiers for immune sequencing clone quantification. Study context: Replicate RNA from around 20,000 or 100,000 naive CD8 T cells formed five aliquots; four were sequenced.

Study-level findings and limits: Over 99% of effector molecules, yet under 1% of naive-cell molecules, were held by clones above 20 RNA copies.

For bulk TCR libraries, previously described methods and listed TCR primers were used. A single record per CDR3 protein comes from TCRdb applying MiXCR to the PCR reads. The sample comprises 100,000 or so distinct CDR3 sequences, roughly a third of which are singletons, and 4% to 4.5% rests with the top ten. The sorting of naive CD8 T cells used the CD8+CD4-CCR7+CD45RA+ phenotype. This clonotype was picked up many times. The antigen remains unidentified. The CDR3 has 17 amino acids. V shed 2 bases and J 3 bases; nucleotides not matched to a gene: 10. Germline loops: CDR1 LNHDA, CDR2 SQIVND (reference sequence).

Sequencing was performed on naive CD8+ T cells from blood, with Jurkat cell RNA spiked in. Regarding subset: FACS-sorted CD8+CD4-CCR7+CD45RA+ naive T cells. The TCR originated in a human donor in good health. Some libraries in this study had Jurkat cell RNA spiked in. The chain uses TRBV19 and TRBJ2-5; 9 bases are a match to TRBD2. The CDR3 loop reads CASSISSGIGGKETQYF. CDR3 nucleotides: TGTGCCAGTAGTATATCTAGCGGGATAGGGGGGAAAGAGACCCAGTACTTC.